The 26 T cell receptor beta chains reported below all come from one sample, sequenced in a study of T-cell reconstitution after alpha-beta-depleted transplantation in children. These receptors have no identified antigens. A TCRbeta library incorporating unique molecular identifiers was prepared. Each CDR3 protein is one row after TCRdb ran MiXCR on the PCR reads. The data hold around 300,000 distinct CDR3 sequences, with roughly 7.8% observed a single time. General study findings and limits: Fresh T-cell production supplied most of the T-cell counts and diversity seen one year after transplant.

The input for sequencing was peripheral blood, taken 360 days after TCRalphabeta/CD19-depleted stem cell transplant. The source is a female patient under 10 years old who had a stem cell transplant for Fanconi anemia, so the T cells may come from the graft donor.

This clonotype was seen ten or more times. The CDR3 DNA reads as TGTGCCACCCGGCGGCGGATCACAGATACGCAGTATTTT. It codes for CATRRRITDTQYF. The genes are TRBV12-3 or TRBV12-4 and TRBJ2-3; D unresolved. Between the trimmed V and J ends, which lost 10 bases and 2 bases, there was a span of 13 bases. This CDR3 is 13 amino acids long.

This clonotype occurred a few times. CDR3 DNA sequence: TGTGCCACCTCTGGGGGACCCGGGGCCTCGTTCACCGGGGAGCTGTTTTTT. It encodes CATSGGPGASFTGELFF. The chain uses TRBV9 and TRBJ2-2, with D possibly being TRBD1 or TRBD2 (5 bases each). Trimming pared 9 bases from V and 4 bases from J, leaving 25 bases between. CDR1 is SGDLS and CDR2 is YYNGEE in the germline V gene. CDR3 length: 17 residues.

The table lists this clonotype with many counts. The rearrangement uses TRBV28 and TRBJ1-2; D not certain. Germline loops: CDR1 MDHEN, CDR2 SYDVKM. V was trimmed by 2 bases and J by 8 bases, leaving 6 bases between them. The CDR3 sequence is 11 residues long. The CDR3 reads CASSLSSGYTF. In DNA, the CDR3 is TGTGCCAGCAGTTTAAGCAGCGGCTACACCTTC.

This clonotype showed up many times. The V and J genes are TRBV6-5 and TRBJ1-1; maybe TRBD1 (6 bases). This CDR3 comprises 13 residues. Germline V gene data show CDR1 as MNHEY and CDR2 as SVGAGI. Between the trimmed V and J ends, which lost 3 bases and 7 bases, there was a span of 12 bases. CDR3 bases: TGTGCCAGCAGTTATGGGGACACGGTTGAAGCTTTCTTT. This gives the protein CASSYGDTVEAFF.

This clonotype occurred many times. V is TRBV20-1 and J is TRBJ2-3; TRBD1 might be the D (6 bases). CDR3 size: 13 residues. Between the trimmed V and J ends, which lost 3 bases and 0 bases, there was a span of 7 bases. The germline gives CDR1 DFQATT, CDR2 SNEGSKA (reference sequence). CDR3 residues: CSASRGSTDTQYF. The CDR3 nucleotides read TGCAGTGCTAGTAGGGGGAGCACAGATACGCAGTATTTT.

The sample holds many counts of this clonotype. V gene TRBV5-1 combines with J gene TRBJ1-6, with a weak D call TRBD1 (5 bases). Trimming removed 1 base from V and 14 bases from J, with 22 bases in between. This CDR3 has 16 residues. Germline V CDR1 and CDR2: SGHRS, YFSETQ. CDR3 loop: CASSLKSPIDSVALHF. In DNA form, the CDR3 reads TGCGCCAGCAGCTTGAAGTCCCCAATCGACAGTGTGGCCCTCCACTTT.

This clonotype appeared many times. The chain uses TRBV20-1 and TRBJ1-1; 7 bases align to TRBD1. CDR1 is DFQATT and CDR2 is SNEGSKA in the germline V gene (reference sequence). There are 12 residues in the CDR3. With V trimmed by 3 bases and J by 4 bases, 2 bases remained unmatched. CDR3 sequence reads: CSARRQGTEAFF. The CDR3 nucleotides are TGCAGTGCTAGGCGACAGGGCACTGAAGCTTTCTTT.

This clonotype was picked up many times. This chain uses TRBV10-3 with TRBJ2-7; TRBD2 might be the D (5 bases). The CDR3 totals 14 residues. With 6 bases removed from V and 3 bases from J, the gap between germline ends came to 15 bases. Germline CDR1 reads ENHRY; CDR2 reads SYGVKD. CDR3 in DNA: TGTGCCATCAGACCCAGACTACGAGACTACGAGCAGTACTTC. Its protein is CAIRPRLRDYEQYF.

In regard to this clonotype: This sequence may be a read error, since a much larger clone differs from it by one base. The CDR3 carries no conserved terminal phenylalanine or tryptophan, so it likely arises from a read error. The chain combines TRBV29-1 with TRBJ2-3; D perhaps matches TRBD2 (7 bases). Trimming removed 5 bases at V and 6 bases at J, with 15 bases between. The germline gives CDR1 SQVTM, CDR2 ANQGSEA. CDR3 length: 13 amino acids. CDR3 sequence reads: CSVIGRGRDTQYV. The DNA for the CDR3 is TGCAGCGTTATTGGGAGGGGGAGGGATACGCAGTATGTT.

The rearrangement uses TRBV5-1 and TRBJ1-5, with 7 bases fitting TRBD1. With 3 bases clipped from V and 2 bases from J, the junction kept 5 bases outside the gene matches. CDR1 is SGHRS, CDR2 YFSETQ, per germline. The CDR3 is 15 residues long. CDR3 protein: CASSSTGAGNQPQHF. For the CDR3, the DNA is TGCGCCAGCAGCTCCACAGGGGCGGGCAATCAGCCCCAGCATTTT.

The gene calls are TRBV4-1 and TRBJ1-3; D is undetermined. The CDR3 consists of 11 residues. V was trimmed by 1 base and J by 8 bases, leaving 3 bases between them. Looked up from germline, CDR1 is MGHRA and CDR2 is YSYEKL. The CDR3 DNA reads as TGCGCCAGCAGCCAAGGCCACACCATATATTTT. The encoded protein is CASSQGHTIYF.

This clonotype was detected many times. V is TRBV12-3 or TRBV12-4 and J is TRBJ2-1; D uncertain. The germline V and J ends were trimmed by 4 bases and 0 bases, with 13 bases remaining between them. The CDR3 consists of 16 residues. The CDR3: CASSSTVRDSYNEQFF. CDR3 in DNA: TGTGCCAGCAGTTCGACTGTCAGAGACTCCTACAATGAGCAGTTCTTC.

This clonotype was seen many times. The chain uses TRBV5-1 and TRBJ1-2; D is unresolved. The germline V and J ends were trimmed by 4 bases and 3 bases, with 10 bases remaining between them. The germline gives CDR1 SGHRS, CDR2 YFSETQ. This CDR3 comprises 13 residues. The CDR3 DNA sequence: TGCGCCAGCAGCGTGGTAAGGGACTATGGCTACACCTTC. The encoded protein is CASSVVRDYGYTF.

This clonotype turned up a few times. This rearrangement joins TRBV6-1 to TRBJ2-2; D may be TRBD2 (6 bases). Trimming took off 6 bases at V and 5 bases at J, with 25 bases between the two ends. The length of the CDR3 is 18 residues. CDR1 MNHNS and CDR2 SASEGT come from the germline V gene. The CDR3 sequence is CASSPLFLGFGGTGELFF. DNA of the CDR3: TGTGCCAGCAGCCCCTTATTTCTGGGGTTTGGAGGGACCGGGGAGCTGTTTTTT.

This clonotype was recorded a few times. V gene TRBV5-1 combines with J gene TRBJ1-1; D may be TRBD1 (6 bases). This CDR3 region has 14 residues. Germline CDR1 reads SGHRS; CDR2 reads YFSETQ. Between the trimmed V and J ends, which lost 2 bases and 1 base, there was a span of 9 bases. The CDR3 bases are TGCGCCAGCAGCTTTGGGGGACAGAACACTGAAGCTTTCTTT. Its protein product is CASSFGGQNTEAFF.

This clonotype was seen a few times. The rearrangement uses TRBV7-2 and TRBJ2-7, with D unresolved. Germline CDR1 SGHTA, CDR2 FQGNSA. The CDR3 loop spans 13 amino acids. V was trimmed by 5 bases and J by 3 bases, leaving 11 bases between them. This CDR3 reads CASSPEPRYEQYF. In DNA, the CDR3 is TGTGCCAGCAGCCCCGAGCCCCGCTACGAGCAGTACTTC. Together with reference TRBV7-2 and TRBJ2-7, the CDR3 gives the full variable domain: GAGVSQSPSNKVTEKGKDVELRCDPISGHTALYWYRQSLGQGLEFLIYFQGNSAPDKSGLPSDRFSAERTGGSVSTLTIQRTQQEDSAVYLCASSPEPRYEQYFGPGTRLTVT.

This chain connects TRBV4-1 to TRBJ1-2; tentative D call: TRBD1 (5 bases). This CDR3 has 14 residues. Trimming removed 3 bases at V and 6 bases at J, with 14 bases between. The V gene's germline CDR1 is MGHRA and CDR2 YSYEKL. DNA for the CDR3: TGCGCCAGCAGCCACGCCGGGGGAAGGAATGGCTACACCTTC. Its protein is CASSHAGGRNGYTF.

This clonotype has at least ten counts. The rearrangement links TRBV6-2 or TRBV6-3 to TRBJ2-7; perhaps TRBD1 as D (6 bases). The CDR3 contains 12 residues. Trimming removed 6 bases at V and 2 bases at J, with 8 bases between. Germline CDR1 is MNHEY and CDR2 is SVGEGT. In DNA, the CDR3 is TGTGCCAGCAGCCAGGGGACCTACGAGCAGTACTTC. Translation: CASSQGTYEQYF.

This clonotype was detected ten times or more. The chain is built from TRBV6-6 and TRBJ2-2, with no clear D. The CDR3 loop spans 13 amino acids. Germline-derived CDR1 and CDR2 are MNHNY and SVGAGI (reference sequence). V lost 6 bases and J 0 bases, leaving 5 bases between the germline ends. The CDR3 loop reads CASSWANTGELFF. The CDR3 region has the DNA TGTGCCAGCAGCTGGGCGAACACCGGGGAGCTGTTTTTT.

The table lists this clonotype with many counts. This chain joins TRBV12-3 or TRBV12-4 and TRBJ1-2; 11 bases match TRBD1. V shed 6 bases, J shed 3 bases, and the junction held 12 bases outside the gene matches. The CDR3 has 17 residues. The CDR3 sequence: CASRHRFWDRGDYGYTF. DNA of the CDR3: TGTGCCAGCAGGCACCGGTTTTGGGACAGGGGGGACTATGGCTACACCTTC.

In the case of this clonotype: This clone may be a read error of a much larger clone one base away. The V and J genes are TRBV12-3 or TRBV12-4 and TRBJ2-1, with TRBD2 matching over 7 bases. The CDR3 spans 13 residues. The chain's CDR3 is CASSRLADNEQSF. Written as DNA, the CDR3 is TGTGCCAGCAGTAGGCTAGCGGACAATGAGCAGTCCTTC.

As to this clonotype: This may be a read error: a much more frequent sequence differs by one nucleotide. This rearrangement joins TRBV28 to TRBJ2-4, with D possibly TRBD1 on 6 matching bases. This CDR3 region has 14 residues. The V end lost 4 bases, the J end lost 9 bases, and 16 bases lay between the germline ends. Germline V gene data show CDR1 as MDHEN and CDR2 as SYDVKM. CDR3 protein: CASSSWDMVVIQYF. CDR3 bases: TGTGCCAGCAGTTCCTGGGACATGGTGGTCATTCAGTACTTC.

V gene TRBV7-6 combines with J gene TRBJ1-1; D gene ambiguous. This CDR3 comprises 14 residues. Trimming removed 1 base at V and 8 bases at J, with 14 bases between. The germline gives CDR1 SGHVS, CDR2 FNYEAQ. The CDR3 here is CASSLDWASGEAFF. In DNA form, the CDR3 reads TGTGCCAGCAGCTTAGACTGGGCATCGGGGGAAGCTTTCTTT. The variable domain in full, with the rest retrieved from reference TRBV7-6 and TRBJ1-1, is GAGVSQSPRYKVTKRGQDVALRCDPISGHVSLYWYRQALGQGPEFLTYFNYEAQQDKSGLPNDRFSAERPEGSISTLTIQRTEQRDSAMYRCASSLDWASGEAFFGQGTRLTVV.

This clonotype came up many times. The J gene is TRBJ2-7, the V gene TRBV20-1; 13 nucleotides align to TRBD2. Germline V gene sequence: CDR1 DFQATT, CDR2 SNEGSKA (reference sequence). The CDR3 length is 16 residues. J was trimmed by 6 bases and V by 0 bases; bases with no gene match: 8. CDR3 sequence reads: CSARDLRGTSGIEQYF. Written as DNA, the CDR3 is TGCAGTGCTAGAGATCTGCGAGGGACTAGCGGGATCGAGCAGTACTTC.

This clonotype appeared a few times. V is TRBV9 and J is TRBJ2-1, with D possibly TRBD1 on 6 matching bases. V was clipped by 3 bases and J by 6 bases, with 13 bases between them. Germline CDR1 reads SGDLS; CDR2 reads YYNGEE. The CDR3 spans 14 residues. The CDR3 is CASSAVGGGNEQFF. As DNA, the CDR3 is TGTGCCAGCAGCGCCGTTGGGGGCGGCAATGAGCAGTTCTTC.

Ten or more counts support this clonotype. The chain combines TRBV6-5 with TRBJ2-7, with 7 positions matching TRBD2. This CDR3 has 17 amino acids. Trimming at V came to 0 bases and at J to 3 bases, leaving 11 bases not matched to a gene. Germline V lookup: CDR1 MNHEY, CDR2 SVGAGI. The CDR3 DNA follows: TGTGCCAGCAGTTACTCCCCGTCGAGCGGGGCCTACTACGAGCAGTACTTC. Translating it yields CASSYSPSSGAYYEQYF.